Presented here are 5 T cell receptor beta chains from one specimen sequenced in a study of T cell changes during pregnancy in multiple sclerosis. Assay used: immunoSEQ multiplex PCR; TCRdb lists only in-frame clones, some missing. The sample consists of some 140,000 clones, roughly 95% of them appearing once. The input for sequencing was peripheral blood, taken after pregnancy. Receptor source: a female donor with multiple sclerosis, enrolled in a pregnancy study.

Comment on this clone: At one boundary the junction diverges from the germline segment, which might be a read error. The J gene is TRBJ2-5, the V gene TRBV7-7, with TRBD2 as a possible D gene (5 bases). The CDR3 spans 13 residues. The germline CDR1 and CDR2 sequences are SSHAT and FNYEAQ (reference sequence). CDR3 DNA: TGTGCTAGCAGCTTCTCGCGCGGGGAGACCCAGTACTTC. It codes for CASSFSRGETQYF.

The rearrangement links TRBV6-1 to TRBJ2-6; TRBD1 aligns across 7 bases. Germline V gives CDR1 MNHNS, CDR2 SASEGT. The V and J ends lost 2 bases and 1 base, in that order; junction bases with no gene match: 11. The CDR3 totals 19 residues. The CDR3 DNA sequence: TGTGCCAGCAGTGAATCCCGGGACAGATGGGAATCTGGGGCCAACGTCCTGACTTTC. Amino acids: CASSESRDRWESGANVLTF.

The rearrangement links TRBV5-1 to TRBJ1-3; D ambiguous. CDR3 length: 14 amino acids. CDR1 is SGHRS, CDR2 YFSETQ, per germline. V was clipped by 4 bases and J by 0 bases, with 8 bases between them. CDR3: CASSLEPSGNTIYF. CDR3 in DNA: TGCGCCAGCAGCCTGGAGCCCTCTGGAAACACCATATATTTT.

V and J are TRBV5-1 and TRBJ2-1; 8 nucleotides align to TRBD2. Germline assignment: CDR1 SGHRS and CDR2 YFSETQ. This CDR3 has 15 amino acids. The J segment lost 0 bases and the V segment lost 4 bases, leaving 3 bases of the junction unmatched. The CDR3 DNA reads TGCGCCAGCAGCATGAGCGGGAGCTCCTACAATGAGCAGTTCTTC. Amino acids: CASSMSGSSYNEQFF.

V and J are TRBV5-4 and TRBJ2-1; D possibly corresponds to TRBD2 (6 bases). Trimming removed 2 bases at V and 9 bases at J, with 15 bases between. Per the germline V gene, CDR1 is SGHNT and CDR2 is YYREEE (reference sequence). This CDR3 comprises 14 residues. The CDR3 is CASSFGVMGGEQFF. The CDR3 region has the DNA TGTGCCAGCAGCTTCGGCGTAATGGGGGGTGAGCAGTTCTTC. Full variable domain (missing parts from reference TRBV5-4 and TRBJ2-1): ETGVTQSPTHLIKTRGQQVTLRCSSQSGHNTVSWYQQALGQGPQFIFQYYREEENGRGNFPPRFSGLQFPNYSSELNVNALELDDSALYLCASSFGVMGGEQFFGPGTRLTVL.